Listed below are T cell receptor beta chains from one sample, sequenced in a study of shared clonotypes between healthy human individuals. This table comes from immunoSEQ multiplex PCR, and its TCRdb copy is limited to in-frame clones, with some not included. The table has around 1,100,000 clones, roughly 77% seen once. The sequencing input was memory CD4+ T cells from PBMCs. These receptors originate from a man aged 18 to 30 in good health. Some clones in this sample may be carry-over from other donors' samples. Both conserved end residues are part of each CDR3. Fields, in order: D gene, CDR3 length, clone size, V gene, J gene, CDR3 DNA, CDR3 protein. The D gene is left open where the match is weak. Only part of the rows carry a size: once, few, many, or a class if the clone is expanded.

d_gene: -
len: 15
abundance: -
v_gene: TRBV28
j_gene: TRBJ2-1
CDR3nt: TGTGCCAGCAGCGGGGGAGCGGCCACCTACGATGAGCAGTTCTTC
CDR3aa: CASSGGAATYDEQFF

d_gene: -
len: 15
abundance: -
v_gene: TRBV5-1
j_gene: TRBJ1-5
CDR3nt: TGCGCCAGCAGCTTGTCGGGGAATGGCAATCAGCCCCAGCATTTT
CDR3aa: CASSLSGNGNQPQHF

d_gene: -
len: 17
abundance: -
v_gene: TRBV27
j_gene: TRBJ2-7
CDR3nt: TGTGCCAGCAGTTTAACGGCTAGGAATACGAACAGCTACGAGCAGTACTTC
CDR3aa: CASSLTARNTNSYEQYF

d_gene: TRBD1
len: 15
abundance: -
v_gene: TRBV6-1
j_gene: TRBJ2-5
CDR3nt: TGTGCCAGCAGCACCCAACAGGGGATCCAAGAGACCCAGTACTTC
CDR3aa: CASSTQQGIQETQYF

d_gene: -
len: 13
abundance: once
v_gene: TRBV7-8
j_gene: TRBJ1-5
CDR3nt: TGTGCCAGCAGCTCCACCCCGGGACTTTATCAGCATTTT
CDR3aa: CASSSTPGLYQHF

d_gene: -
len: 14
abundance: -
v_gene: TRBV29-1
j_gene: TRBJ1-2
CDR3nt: TGCAGCGTTGAAATGCGGGACCTTAACTATGGCTACACCTTC
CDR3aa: CSVEMRDLNYGYTF

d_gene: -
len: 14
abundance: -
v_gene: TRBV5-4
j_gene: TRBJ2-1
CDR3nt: TGTGCCAGCAGCTTGGTAGGCCGGGACAATGAGCAGTTCTTC
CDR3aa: CASSLVGRDNEQFF

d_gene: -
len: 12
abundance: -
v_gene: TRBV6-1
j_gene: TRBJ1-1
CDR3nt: TGTGCCAGCAGCTTCTCGGGCTCTTTAGCTTTCTTT
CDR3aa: CASSFSGSLAFF

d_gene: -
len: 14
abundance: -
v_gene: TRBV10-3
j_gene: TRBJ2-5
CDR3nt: TGTGCCATCAGTGAATGGGACCGGGGAGAGACCCAGTACTTC
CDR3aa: CAISEWDRGETQYF

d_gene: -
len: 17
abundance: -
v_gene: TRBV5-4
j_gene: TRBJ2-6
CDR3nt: TGTGCCAGCAGCTTGGGACAGATACGATCTGGGGCCAACGTCCTGACTTTC
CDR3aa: CASSLGQIRSGANVLTF

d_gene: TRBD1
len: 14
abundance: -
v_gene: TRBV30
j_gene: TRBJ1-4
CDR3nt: TGTGCCTGGCGCCGGGGGAGGGGGCCTGAAAAACTGTTTTTT
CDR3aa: CAWRRGRGPEKLFF

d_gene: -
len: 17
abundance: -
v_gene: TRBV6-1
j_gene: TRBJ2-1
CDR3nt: TGTGCCAGCAGTGCGGAGTGGGGGGGGCGCGGCAACAATGAGCAGTTCTTC
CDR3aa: CASSAEWGGRGNNEQFF

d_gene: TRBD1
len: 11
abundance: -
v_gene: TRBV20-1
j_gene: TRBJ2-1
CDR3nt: TGCAGTGCCAGACAGGGAATCGAGCAGTTCTTC
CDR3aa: CSARQGIEQFF

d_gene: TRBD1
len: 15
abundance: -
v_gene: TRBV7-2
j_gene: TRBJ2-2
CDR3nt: TGTGCCAGCACCAAAGGGGGCGCAGGCACCGGGGAGCTGTTTTTT
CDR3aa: CASTKGGAGTGELFF

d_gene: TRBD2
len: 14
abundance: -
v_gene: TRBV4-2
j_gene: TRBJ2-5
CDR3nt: TGTGCCAGCAGCCCGGGACTAGCGGGGGAGACCCAGTACTTC
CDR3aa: CASSPGLAGETQYF

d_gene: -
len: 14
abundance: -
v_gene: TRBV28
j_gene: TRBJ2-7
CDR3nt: TGTGCCAGCAGTGGCTCTAAGGGCTTCTACGAGCAGTACTTC
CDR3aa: CASSGSKGFYEQYF

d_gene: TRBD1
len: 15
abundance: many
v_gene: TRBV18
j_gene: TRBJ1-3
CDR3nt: TGTGCCAGCTCACCGGGACAGAGCTCTGGAAACACCATATATTTT
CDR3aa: CASSPGQSSGNTIYF

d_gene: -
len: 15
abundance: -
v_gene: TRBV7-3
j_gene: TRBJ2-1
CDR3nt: TGTGCCAGCAGCTTAGATAGTGGGACGTACAATGAGCAGTTCTTC
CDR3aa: CASSLDSGTYNEQFF

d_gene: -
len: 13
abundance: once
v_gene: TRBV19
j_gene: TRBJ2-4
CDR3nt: TGTGCCACCCAGACTGGAGCCAAAAACATTCAGTACTTC
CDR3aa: CATQTGAKNIQYF

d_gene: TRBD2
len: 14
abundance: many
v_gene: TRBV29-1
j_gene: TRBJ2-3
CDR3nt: TGCAGCGGCGCTAGCGGGAGGGCAGGAGATACGCAGTATTTT
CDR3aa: CSGASGRAGDTQYF

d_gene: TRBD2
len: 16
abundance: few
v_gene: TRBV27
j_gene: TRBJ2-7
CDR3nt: TGTGCCAGCAGTTCCCGGCCACGCGGGAGAGGCTACGAGCAGTACTTC
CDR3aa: CASSSRPRGRGYEQYF

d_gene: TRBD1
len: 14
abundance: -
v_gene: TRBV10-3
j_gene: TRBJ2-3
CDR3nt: TGTGCCATCGCCCCGACAGGGTCGTCAGATACGCAGTATTTT
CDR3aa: CAIAPTGSSDTQYF

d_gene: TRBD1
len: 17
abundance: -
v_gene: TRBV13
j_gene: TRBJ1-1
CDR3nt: TGTGCCAGCAGCAAGGGACGGACAGGGGCAATGAACACTGAAGCTTTCTTT
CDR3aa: CASSKGRTGAMNTEAFF

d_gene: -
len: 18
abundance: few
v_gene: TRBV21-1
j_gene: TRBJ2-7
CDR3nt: -
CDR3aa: CASSKGEWGRGSRYEQYF

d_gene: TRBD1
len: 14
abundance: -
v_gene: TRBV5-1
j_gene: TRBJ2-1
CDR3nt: TGCGCCAGCAGCTTGGGGGACAGGGTAGATGAGCAGTTCTTC
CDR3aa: CASSLGDRVDEQFF

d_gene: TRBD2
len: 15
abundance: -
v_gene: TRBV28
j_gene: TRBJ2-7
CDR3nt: TGTGCCAGCAGGACCGGGACTAGCGGGAGGGTCGAGCAGTACTTC
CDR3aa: CASRTGTSGRVEQYF

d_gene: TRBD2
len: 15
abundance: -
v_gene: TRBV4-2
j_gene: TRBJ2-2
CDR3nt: TGTGCCAGCAGCCAATCCGGGGAGGGCACCGGGGAGCTGTTTTTT
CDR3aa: CASSQSGEGTGELFF